This T cell receptor beta chain came from a study of shared clonotypes between healthy human individuals. Libraries were prepared by immunoSEQ multiplex PCR; TCRdb keeps only in-frame clonotypes and omits some of them. The sample lists just under 350,000 clones, more than 60% seen once, with more than 9% in the top ten. The germline gives CDR1 SGHVS, CDR2 FQNEAQ. With 2 bases clipped from V and 1 base from J, the junction kept 6 bases outside the gene matches. The length of the CDR3 is 16 residues. This chain uses TRBV7-8 with TRBJ2-7; 9 positions agree with TRBD2. This clonotype originated in a man aged 25 to 40 in good health. Sequencing input: memory CD4+ T cells sorted from blood. The subset here: CD45RA-negative fraction. This CDR3 is CASSLRLADLSYEQYF. The CDR3 DNA follows: TGTGCCAGCAGCTTAAGACTAGCGGACCTATCCTACGAGCAGTACTTC.